The source of this TCR beta chain is a study of blood T cell repertoires in COVID-19. This CDR3 region has 17 residues. The junction had 7 bases not matched to a gene; V was cut back by 2 bases and J by 8 bases. Germline CDR1 SGDLS, CDR2 YYNGEE. Authors' methods: Reference gene primer amplification yielded estimated nucleated cell counts. Assay used: immunoSEQ multiplex PCR; TCRdb lists only in-frame clones, some missing. V, J and clone size are taken as reported in that table, and D and trimming were inferred from the DNA itself. The sample lists 70,000 to 90,000 clones, 85% seen once, with 3.8% in the top ten.

The chain uses TRBV9 and TRBJ2-1; 16 bases agree with TRBD2. Sequenced input: peripheral blood. This clonotype originated in a man between 60 and 75 years old with acute or convalescent COVID-19. The chain's CDR3 is CASSVGTSGRGVDEQFF. The CDR3 DNA reads TGTGCCAGCAGCGTTGGGACTAGCGGGAGGGGGGTCGATGAGCAGTTCTTC. The variable domain in full, completed from reference TRBV9 and TRBJ2-1, reads DSGVTQTPKHLITATGQRVTLRCSPRSGDLSVYWYQQSLDQGLQFLIQYYNGEERAKGNILERFSAQQFPDLHSELNLSSLELGDSALYFCASSVGTSGRGVDEQFFGPGTRLTVL.